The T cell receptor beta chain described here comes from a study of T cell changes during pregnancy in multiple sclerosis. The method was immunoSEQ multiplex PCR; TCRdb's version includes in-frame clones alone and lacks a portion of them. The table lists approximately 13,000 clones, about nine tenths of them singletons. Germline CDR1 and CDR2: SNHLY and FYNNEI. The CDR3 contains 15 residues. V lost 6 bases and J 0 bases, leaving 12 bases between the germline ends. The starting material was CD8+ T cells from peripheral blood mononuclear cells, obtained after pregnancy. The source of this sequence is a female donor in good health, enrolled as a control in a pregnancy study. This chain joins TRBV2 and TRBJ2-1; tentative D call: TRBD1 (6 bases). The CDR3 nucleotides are TGTGCCAGCAGGATGGACAGCAGCTCCTACAATGAGCAGTTCTTC. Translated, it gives CASRMDSSSYNEQFF.